This T cell receptor beta chain was observed in a study of cytomegalovirus exposure and HLA in healthy donors listed by TCRdb under 2017. Concerning the study at large: An earlier analysis of roughly 500 of the donors reported approximately 300 Gb of sequence data and 120 million or so unique TCR beta sequences from about 179 million T cells. Besides the first cohort of under 700 subjects, a separate validation cohort made up of roughly 130 different subjects was used. Using immunosequencing, the study profiled T cell repertoires from about 650 subjects and related those repertoires to cytomegalovirus serostatus. Both class I and class II loci were covered by HLA typing, at four-digit resolution. Donor age, sex, ethnicity and CMV serostatus were compiled together with the repertoire data. Among the roughly 410 genotyped donors, under 90% belonged to the genetic ancestry cluster associated with self-reported Caucasian donors. Because of strong linkage in the cohort, a handful of DR-DQ haplotypes were treated as single units for association and clustering. Among roughly 400 genotyped donors of the cohort, an average of around 240,000 unique TCR beta nucleotide sequences were sequenced per donor, roughly 20% of them non-productive. In an earlier analysis of roughly 540 of the donors, high-throughput TCR beta sequencing was used to judge whether each TCR beta V gene segment behaved as functional or pseudogenic. The study combined high-throughput TCR immunosequencing, statistical association of individual TCRs with disease status, and machine learning to predict cytomegalovirus infection status. In a later analysis, previously published TCR beta repertoires from 670 or so donors were re-analyzed and high-resolution HLA genotyping was added so that TCR occurrence patterns could be studied. The number of typed donors differed by locus: about 629-640 for A, B, C, DRB1 and DQB1; 500 to 550 for DQA1; 606 for DPA1; and 450 to 480 for DPB1. A later genetic analysis took genome-wide SNP genotypes for about 65% of the roughly 670 donors and used that subset as a discovery cohort. Rather than using new phenotypic data, the later analysis identified candidate immune exposures from TCR beta sequences and from how often those sequences occurred across donors. The aim of the study was to test whether cataloging public T cell receptors could identify signatures of past pathogen exposure. About 300 gigabases of sequencing data and 70 million to 100 million unique TCR sequences were included in an early release covering over 600 HLA-typed donors. Every discovery cohort repertoire had been produced on one sequencing platform.

Study-wide conclusions, independent of this receptor: Immune exposure information for the cohort was limited to CMV serostatus. Correlated functional status among segregating V segments might be attributable to linkage disequilibrium, but an unknown experimental factor could not be ruled out. The study gave a list of about 160 TCR beta chains associated with cytomegalovirus. In a later genetic analysis, fewer N-insertions in productive TCRs were reported among donors in an Asian-associated ancestry cluster than the 666-donor mean. In this cohort, only TCR beta chains were sequenced, and detectable features were limited by the absence of alpha or paired-chain data. In a later genetic analysis, a missense DCLRE1C variant was associated with V-gene and J-gene trimming of TCR beta chains, and the association was replicated in an independent cohort. A later analysis found that TCR association rates varied across HLA loci, with DRB1 alleles showing the most associated TCRs and HLA-C alleles the fewest. The authors suggested that the approach could potentially be extended to other disease states and immunological phenotypes. A group of highly shared sequence variants was considered likely to be a technical artifact of the sequencing pipeline. Cytomegalovirus status was reported to be diagnosed by the classifier with high specificity and sensitivity in both the original and validation cohorts. The presence/absence analyses assumed that sequencing depth was roughly uniform across donors, and that assumption may not be true. In a later analysis, HLA-associated TCR beta chains showed more clonal expansion and lower generation probabilities than non-associated chains that were equally common. A further reported finding was that TCR beta sequences accurately predicted the HLA-A and HLA-B alleles for most subjects in the first cohort. The 87-base-pair reads could not distinguish some IMGT-functional V segments, including TRBV6-2 and TRBV6-3, so those segments were excluded. In a later analysis, more than 15,000 TCR beta sequences were associated with specific HLA alleles at a false discovery rate of 0.05. While some public TCRs were present in many individuals, most TCR sequences turned up only very rarely across donors. Most CMV-associated TCR beta chains appeared to be HLA-restricted in a later analysis, and the HLA associations seemed to be driven largely by CMV exposure. Seventeen rarely observed V segments, including chromosome 9 orphons, were excluded from the earlier analysis of about 600 of the donors because counts were too low. Because some donors lacked HLA typing at each locus, the association tests relied only on the typed subset. Assigning TCR associations to individual alleles was difficult when HLA alleles, especially DR and DQ, strongly co-occurred. A few of the identified cytomegalovirus-associated TCR beta chains were confirmed in vitro to be specific for cytomegalovirus antigens. In an earlier analysis of several hundred of the donors, most TCR beta V segments were observed in productive rearrangements about 90% or about 30% of the time, broadly matching IMGT annotations. A later analysis reported that several top co-occurrence clusters appeared linked to parvovirus B19, influenza, CMV and Epstein-Barr virus.

The cohort was made up of 666 healthy bone marrow donors. At the time of sampling, every cohort member was nominally healthy, though immune exposures that went unrecorded were likely present. The donor was CMV seronegative and was included in the group of 352 seronegative cohort members. A peripheral blood sample was provided by each donor, and peripheral blood mononuclear cells were used for TCR beta sequencing. The Qiagen DNeasy Blood Extraction Kit was used to extract genomic DNA from the blood cell samples. This clone was found a few times. There is no known antigen for this receptor. The sample holds no much larger clone one base away, and base qualities are not on file. The germline V gene specifies SGHAT as CDR1 and FQNNGV as CDR2. Spanning cysteine to phenylalanine, the CDR3 consists of 15 amino acids. Here the CDR3 DNA is all that survives: 45 bases in frame from base 1. V trim: 0 bases; J trim: 8 bases; unmatched bases: 3.

Library creation used the immunoSEQ multiplex PCR assay. A mixture of 60 forward primers for TCR Vbeta segments and 13 reverse primers for TCR Jbeta segments was used in the multiplex PCR. A multiplex PCR assay on genomic DNA amplified the CDR3 region of rearranged TCR beta genes. On the Illumina HiSeq System, the amplified TCR beta libraries were sequenced as 87-base-pair reads. The paper's processing steps were these. A later analysis counted approximately 74 million unique TCR beta chains across the 650 to 800 repertoires, and 10 million to 11 million of these chains were shared by at least two donors. To remove PCR and sequencing errors, raw reads were error-corrected and collapsed into unique sequences using a nearest-neighbor algorithm that merged closely related sequences. Alignment of CDR3 sequences to IMGT reference sequences was used to assign V, D and J gene segments. For a sequence to be retained, a match of at least six nucleotides to both a V gene segment and a J gene segment was required. Rearrangements were classified as productive when the CDR3 lacked stop codons and remained in frame with V and J, and all other rearrangements were classified as non-productive. CDR3 was defined according to IMGT convention as the region running from the second conserved V-encoded cysteine to the conserved J-encoded phenylalanine. Sequences without an unambiguous match to a single V gene segment were excluded from the earlier analysis of about 640 of the donors. An earlier analysis of 450 to 650 of the donors called V segments functional above 56.7% productive rearrangements and segregating when the between-donor standard deviation exceeded 5%. A statistical classification framework was built for diagnosing cytomegalovirus status from the catalog of TCR beta chain sequences. In a later analysis, TCR nucleotide sequences were compared against IMGT/GENE-DB human TR gene sequences so that V and J genes could be assigned. Using the TCRdist pipeline, a later analysis assigned CDR3 sequences along with most-parsimonious VDJ recombination scenarios. In a later analysis, each TCR beta chain was defined by its CDR3 amino acid sequence together with its V-gene family, and reads without a unique V-gene family were excluded. To address suspected cross-contamination and a sequencing artifact, a later analysis removed approximately 590 highly shared, low-generation-probability nucleotide sequences. A later analysis calculated a clonal expansion index for each public chain from normalized within-repertoire ranks of inferred template counts. Generation probabilities in a later analysis came from a VDJ recombination model fitted to out-of-frame rearrangements, and those results were checked against IGoR. Hypergeometric tests were used in a later analysis to score TCR-TCR, TCR-HLA and TCR-CMV co-occurrence, with a repertoire-size bias correction applied to the TCR pairs. A later analysis estimated false discovery rates by permuting HLA or CMV assignments 20 times. A later analysis grouped co-occurring TCRs with DBSCAN, adding TCRdist sequence similarity when clustering within HLA-allele-positive subsets. For co-occurrence clustering, repertoires with fewer than 30,000 or more than 120,000 public chains were excluded, along with roughly 5 repertoires with anomalous nucleotide sharing. Imported from immuneACCESS, the table was reduced by TCRdb to in-frame sequences with V and J called. These copies leave out some clones; in studies compared against another copy, an unresolved V gene accounts for under half, and the cause of the remainder is not known. D and trimming were read from the DNA, whereas the V and J calls and clone size are those reported in that table. For this sample the table gives 140,000 to 150,000 clones, of which just under 75% were detected only once. Of the sample, under 2% is held by the ten largest clones.

Sequenced: PBMCs. The sequence is built from TRBV11-2 and TRBJ2-1; 11 bases in the middle match TRBD1. This receptor was taken from a woman aged 18 to 35 in good health and CMV-seronegative. CDR3 protein: CASSLDWTGGDEQFF. The base sequence is TGTGCCAGCAGCTTAGATTGGACAGGGGGCGATGAGCAGTTCTTC. With all but the CDR3 taken from the reference TRBV11-2 and TRBJ2-1 genes, the full variable domain is: EAGVAQSPRYKIIEKRQSVAFWCNPISGHATLYWYQQILGQGPKLLIQFQNNGVVDDSQLPKDRFSAERLKGVDSTLKIQPAKLEDSAVYLCASSLDWTGGDEQFFGPGTRLTVL.